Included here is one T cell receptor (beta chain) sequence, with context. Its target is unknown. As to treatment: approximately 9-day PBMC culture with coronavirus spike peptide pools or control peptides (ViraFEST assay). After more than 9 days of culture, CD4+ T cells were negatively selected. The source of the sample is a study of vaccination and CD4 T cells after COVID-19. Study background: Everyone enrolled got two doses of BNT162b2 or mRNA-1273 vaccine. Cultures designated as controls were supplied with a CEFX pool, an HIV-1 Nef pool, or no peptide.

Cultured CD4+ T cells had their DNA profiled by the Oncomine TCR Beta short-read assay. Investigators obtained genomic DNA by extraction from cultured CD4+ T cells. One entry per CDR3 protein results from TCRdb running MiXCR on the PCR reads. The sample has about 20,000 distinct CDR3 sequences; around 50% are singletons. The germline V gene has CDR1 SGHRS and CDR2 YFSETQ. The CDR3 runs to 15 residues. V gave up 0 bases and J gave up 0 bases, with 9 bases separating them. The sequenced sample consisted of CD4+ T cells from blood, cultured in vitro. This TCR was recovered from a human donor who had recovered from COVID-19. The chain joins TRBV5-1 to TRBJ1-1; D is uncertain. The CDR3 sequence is CASSLGTGLNTEAFF. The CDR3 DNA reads TGCGCCAGCAGCTTGGGCACGGGTTTGAACACTGAAGCTTTCTTT.